A single T cell receptor (beta chain) is shown here with its context. This entry comes from a study of blood T cell repertoires in COVID-19. Study overall: Nucleic acid was either cDNA or gDNA, and it came from T cells, B-cell-depleted T cells, or PBMCs.

Sequencing used immunoSEQ multiplex PCR; TCRdb keeps in-frame clones, though not all of them. This sample has about 120,000 clones, with less than 85% found just once. CDR3 length: 13 amino acids. Trimming pared 2 bases from V and 2 bases from J, leaving 7 bases between. Germline CDR1 and CDR2: SGHRS and YFSETQ. The V and J genes are TRBV5-1 and TRBJ2-5; D unresolved. The sequencing sample was made of peripheral blood. The origin of this receptor is a man aged 45-65 years with acute or convalescent COVID-19. The chain's CDR3 is CASSLSGQETQYF. The CDR3 nucleotides read TGCGCCAGCAGCTTATCGGGTCAAGAGACCCAGTACTTC.